The clone carrying this T cell receptor (beta chain) has a handful of counts. Trimming shortened V by 4 bases and J by 2 bases, and 12 bases separated the two germline ends. There are 15 residues in the CDR3. Per the germline V gene, CDR1 is SGHRS and CDR2 is YFSETQ. Using a J-beta primer mix together with a sample-barcoded 5' primer, a second PCR was run for about 6 to 11 cycles. TCRdb reprocessed the 5' RACE reads with MiXCR, giving one entry per CDR3 protein. The sample has over 600,000 distinct CDR3 sequences; roughly 41% are singletons. This entry belongs to a study of blood T cells in healthy people across ages.

This clonotype originated in a man aged 80 or over in good health. The V gene is TRBV5-1, the J gene TRBJ2-2; D perhaps matches TRBD1 (6 bases). Sequenced: blood. DNA for the CDR3: TGCGCCAGCAGCGTGGACAGAAGTAACACCGGGGAGCTGTTTTTT. It specifies CASSVDRSNTGELFF.